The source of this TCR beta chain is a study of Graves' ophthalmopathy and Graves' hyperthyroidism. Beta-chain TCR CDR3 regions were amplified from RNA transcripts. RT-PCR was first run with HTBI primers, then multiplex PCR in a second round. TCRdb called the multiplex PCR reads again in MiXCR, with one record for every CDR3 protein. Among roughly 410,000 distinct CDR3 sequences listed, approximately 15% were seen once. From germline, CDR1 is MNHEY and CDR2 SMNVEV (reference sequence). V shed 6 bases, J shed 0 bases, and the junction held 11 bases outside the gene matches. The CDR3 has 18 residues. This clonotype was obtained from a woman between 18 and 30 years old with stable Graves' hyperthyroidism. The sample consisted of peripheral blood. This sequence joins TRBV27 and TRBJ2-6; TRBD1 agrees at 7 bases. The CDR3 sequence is CASRSDRDRTSGANVLTF. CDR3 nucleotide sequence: TGTGCCAGCAGATCTGACAGGGACCGCACCTCTGGGGCCAACGTCCTGACTTTC.